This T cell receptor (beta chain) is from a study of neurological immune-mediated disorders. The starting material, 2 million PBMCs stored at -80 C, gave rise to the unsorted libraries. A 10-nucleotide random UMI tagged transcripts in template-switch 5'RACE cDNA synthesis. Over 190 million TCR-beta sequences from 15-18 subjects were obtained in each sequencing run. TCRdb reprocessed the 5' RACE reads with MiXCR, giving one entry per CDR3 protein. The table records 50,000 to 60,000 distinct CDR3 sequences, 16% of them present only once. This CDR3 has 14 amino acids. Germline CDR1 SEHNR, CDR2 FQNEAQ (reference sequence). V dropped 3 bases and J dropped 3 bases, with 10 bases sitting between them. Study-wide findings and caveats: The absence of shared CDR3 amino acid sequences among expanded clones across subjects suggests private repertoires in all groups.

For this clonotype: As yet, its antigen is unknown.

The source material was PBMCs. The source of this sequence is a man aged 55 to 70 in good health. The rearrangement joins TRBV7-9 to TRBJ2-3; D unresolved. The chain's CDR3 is CASSFGPATDTQYF. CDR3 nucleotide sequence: TGTGCCAGCAGCTTCGGGCCCGCGACAGATACGCAGTATTTT.